One and the same sample provided the 9 T cell receptor beta chains below, sequenced in a study of blood T cell repertoires in COVID-19. The assay was immunoSEQ multiplex PCR, and TCRdb's table has in-frame clones only and misses some. Among 25,000 to 35,000 clones, roughly 85% were seen once, and the ten largest hold under 7.5%. Sequenced sample: peripheral blood. Source of these receptors: a man between 60 and 70 years old with active COVID-19.

J is TRBJ2-1 and V is TRBV27, with TRBD2 matching 8 bases. CDR3 length: 16 amino acids. V lost 4 bases and J lost 4; bases outside the gene matches: 9. The germline gives CDR1 MNHEY, CDR2 SMNVEV (reference sequence). CDR3 residues: CASSSLSGGYYNEQFF. CDR3 bases: TGTGCCAGCAGTTCCCTTTCGGGAGGGTATTACAATGAGCAGTTCTTC.

The CDR3 is CASSGRLGPSYEQYF. The CDR3 region has the DNA TGCGCCAGCAGCGGCCGCCTTGGGCCCTCCTACGAGCAGTACTTC. The genes are TRBV5-1 and TRBJ2-7; no reliable D call. Germline V gives CDR1 SGHRS, CDR2 YFSETQ. With 4 bases removed from V and 0 bases from J, the gap between germline ends came to 14 bases. The CDR3 extends over 15 amino acids.

The V gene is TRBV5-1, the J gene TRBJ1-6; D perhaps matches TRBD1 (6 bases). This CDR3 region has 17 residues. Germline V CDR1 and CDR2: SGHRS, YFSETQ. Deletions cut 4 bases from V and 1 base from J, with 15 bases between. CDR3 protein: CASSITSRGSYNSPLHF. The CDR3 DNA sequence: TGCGCCAGCAGCATCACATCCAGGGGATCCTATAATTCACCCCTCCACTTT.

This rearrangement joins TRBV9 to TRBJ2-1, with 9 bases aligning to TRBD2. V shed 4 bases, J shed 3 bases, and the junction held 8 bases outside the gene matches. This CDR3 is 16 amino acids long. The germline V gene has CDR1 SGDLS and CDR2 YYNGEE. CDR3 amino acids: CASSPPLAGFYNEQFF. The DNA of the CDR3 is TGTGCCAGCAGCCCTCCCCTAGCGGGGTTCTACAATGAGCAGTTCTTC.

This clone was seen more than once but under ten times. The chain joins TRBV29-1 to TRBJ2-1; D remains unclear. The ends were cut back, 5 bases at V and 4 bases at J, with 6 bases in the middle. Looked up from germline, CDR1 is SQVTM and CDR2 is ANQGSEA. This CDR3 has 11 residues. DNA of the CDR3: TGCAGCGTTCCAACTTACAATGAGCAGTTCTTC. It encodes CSVPTYNEQFF.

The gene calls are TRBV29-1 and TRBJ2-1; TRBD2 aligns across 7 bases. V lost 7 bases, J lost 7 bases, and 19 bases stayed unmatched. This CDR3 has 16 residues. Germline assignment: CDR1 SQVTM and CDR2 ANQGSEA. CDR3 DNA sequence: TGCAGCGCCGGCCCGCGGGGGAGGGCCAAGGGGAATGAGCAGTTCTTC. Protein: CSAGPRGRAKGNEQFF.

The chain couples TRBV5-1 to TRBJ2-1, with 8 bases identical to TRBD1. Germline V gene data show CDR1 as SGHRS and CDR2 as YFSETQ. This CDR3 contains 17 residues. The trim removed 4 bases at V and 8 bases at J, leaving 17 bases unmatched. CDR3 residues: CASSPIVTGAGGDEQFF. In DNA form, the CDR3 reads TGCGCCAGCAGCCCGATAGTGACAGGGGCCGGAGGGGATGAGCAGTTCTTC. The entire variable domain, with the rest obtained from reference TRBV5-1 and TRBJ2-1, is as follows: KAGVTQTPRYLIKTRGQQVTLSCSPISGHRSVSWYQQTPGQGLQFLFEYFSETQRNKGNFPGRFSGRQFSNSRSEMNVSTLELGDSALYLCASSPIVTGAGGDEQFFGPGTRLTVL.

This clone is a singleton in its sample. V is TRBV24-1 and J is TRBJ2-3; D is ambiguous. V lost 9 bases, J lost 0 bases, and 18 bases lay in between. Germline V CDR1 and CDR2: KGHDR, SFDVKD. This CDR3 comprises 16 residues. The CDR3: CATPAGCLMSTDTQYF. Written as DNA, the CDR3 is TGTGCCACCCCGGCCGGGTGCCTAATGAGCACAGATACGCAGTATTTT.

This CDR3 reads CASSAGLGYNEQFF. CDR3 DNA sequence: TGTGCCAGTAGTGCGGGACTAGGCTACAATGAGCAGTTCTTC. The chain combines TRBV19 with TRBJ2-1, with 8 positions matching TRBD2. Germline lookup yields CDR1 LNHDA and CDR2 SQIVND (reference sequence). This CDR3 has 14 residues. V was pared by 5 bases and J by 3 bases, with 3 bases of the junction left unmatched.